This T cell receptor beta chain emerged from a study of response to subunit inactivated influenza vaccine. Points from the study as a whole: It was the authors' suggestion that each seasonal influenza vaccination recruits few new T cells.

Only a few counts were recorded for this clonotype. What it binds is unknown. A single record per CDR3 protein comes from TCRdb applying MiXCR to the RT-PCR reads. The sample shows 250,000 to 350,000 distinct CDR3 sequences, roughly 22% of them seen only once. The source was PBMCs from blood, collected approximately 22 months after vaccination. The clonotype originates from a man aged 45 to 75 who received an inactivated influenza vaccine.

The CDR3 nucleotides read TGTGCCAGCAGTTTAGTACAGGGTGTCGAGCAGTACTTC. It encodes CASSLVQGVEQYF. This sequence joins TRBV12-3 or TRBV12-4 and TRBJ2-7; D may be TRBD1 (6 bases). The CDR3 sequence is 13 residues long. Between the trimmed V and J ends, which lost 1 base and 6 bases, there was a span of 10 bases.